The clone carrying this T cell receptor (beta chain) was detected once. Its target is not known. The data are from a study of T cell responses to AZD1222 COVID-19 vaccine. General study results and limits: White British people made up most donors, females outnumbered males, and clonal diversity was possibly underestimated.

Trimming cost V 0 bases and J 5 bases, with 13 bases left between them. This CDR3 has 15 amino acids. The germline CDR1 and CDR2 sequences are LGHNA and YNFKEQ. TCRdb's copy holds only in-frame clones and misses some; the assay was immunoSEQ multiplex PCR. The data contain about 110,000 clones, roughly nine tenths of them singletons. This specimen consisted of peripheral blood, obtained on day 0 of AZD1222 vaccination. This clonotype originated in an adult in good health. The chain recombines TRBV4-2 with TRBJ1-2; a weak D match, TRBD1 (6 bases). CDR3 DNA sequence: TGTGCCAGCAGCCAAGATACAGGGTATCGATATGGCTACACCTTC. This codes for CASSQDTGYRYGYTF.